The 27 T cell receptor beta chains reported below all come from one sample, sequenced in a study of blood T cell repertoires in COVID-19. Assay used: immunoSEQ multiplex PCR; TCRdb lists only in-frame clones, some missing. This table has some 190,000 clones, 86% appearing once. Specimen: PBMCs or T cells enriched from blood (not recorded which). Every receptor here comes from a man aged 40-55 years with acute COVID-19.

This clone has a single count. The chain links TRBV6-5 to TRBJ2-7; a possible D gene is TRBD1 (6 bases). Between the trimmed V and J ends, which lost 5 bases and 2 bases, there was a span of 10 bases. Germline-derived CDR1 and CDR2 are MNHEY and SVGAGI. The CDR3 consists of 13 residues. The CDR3, as DNA: TGTGCCAGCAGTAGGGACAACACCTACGAGCAGTACTTC. Its protein is CASSRDNTYEQYF.

The rearrangement joins TRBV18 to TRBJ2-3, with D unresolved. The CDR3 has 14 residues. Looked up from germline, CDR1 is KGHSH and CDR2 is LQKENI. V was pared by 3 bases and J by 2 bases, with 9 bases between. The DNA for the CDR3 is TGTGCCAGCTCACCGGTGCGGAACACAGATACGCAGTATTTT. Translation gives CASSPVRNTDTQYF.

The chain combines TRBV5-6 with TRBJ1-2; D unresolved. Germline V gene lookup returns CDR1 SGHDT and CDR2 YYEEEE. The CDR3 has 14 residues. V was shortened by 4 bases and J by 4 bases, with 14 bases between the two germline ends. The CDR3: CASSRPPGSYGYTF. The CDR3 DNA follows: TGTGCCAGCAGCAGGCCCCCGGGGTCCTATGGCTACACCTTC.

This chain uses TRBV6-5 with TRBJ1-5; D ambiguous. The germline V and J ends were trimmed by 8 bases and 3 bases, with 11 bases remaining between them. In germline, CDR1 is MNHEY, CDR2 SVGAGI. The CDR3 is 13 amino acids. CDR3 sequence (DNA): TGTGCCAGCTCCTCAGGAACCAATCAGCCCCAGCATTTT. This encodes CASSSGTNQPQHF.

The chain has TRBV11-2 and TRBJ2-3; 7 nucleotides match TRBD2. Germline V lookup: CDR1 SGHAT, CDR2 FQNNGV. The CDR3 is made up of 14 amino acids. J was trimmed by 6 bases and V by 3 bases; bases with no gene match: 6. CDR3 protein: CASSLRREIDTQYF. As DNA, the CDR3 is TGTGCCAGCAGCTTGAGGCGGGAGATCGATACGCAGTATTTT.

This chain connects TRBV5-1 to TRBJ2-7, with TRBD1 matching over 8 bases. The germline V gene encodes CDR1 SGHRS and CDR2 YFSETQ. Trimming removed 0 bases from V and 5 bases from J; junction bases left unmatched: 4. The CDR3 runs to 14 residues. The DNA for the CDR3 is TGCGCCAGCAGCTTGGGACAGGGGCCTAACGAGCAGTACTTC. Its protein product is CASSLGQGPNEQYF.

The chain employs TRBV28 and TRBJ2-1, with 14 bases matching TRBD2. This CDR3 spans 18 amino acids. CDR1 is MDHEN, CDR2 SYDVKM, per germline. Unmatched junction bases numbered 5, after V lost 3 bases and J lost 1 base. The CDR3 reads CASSFGTSGSRSYNEQFF. The CDR3 region has the DNA TGTGCCAGCAGTTTCGGGACTAGCGGGAGTAGGTCCTACAATGAGCAGTTCTTC.

This chain links TRBV24-1 with TRBJ1-5; D uncertain. V was clipped by 9 bases and J by 5 bases, with 19 bases between them. This CDR3 contains 15 residues. Germline V lookup: CDR1 KGHDR, CDR2 SFDVKD. CDR3 coding DNA: TGTGCCACCGGAGGAGCCGGGGTCAAGGATCAGCCCCAGCATTTT. Protein product: CATGGAGVKDQPQHF.

The chain carries TRBV19 and TRBJ1-2; tentative D call: TRBD1 (6 bases). CDR3 length: 13 residues. V was trimmed by 6 bases and J by 2 bases, leaving 10 bases between them. Per the germline V gene, CDR1 is LNHDA and CDR2 is SQIVND (reference sequence). CDR3 loop: CASRRGGNYGYTF. For the CDR3, the DNA is TGTGCCAGTAGGAGGGGGGGGAACTATGGCTACACCTTC.

This chain links TRBV6-2 or TRBV6-3 with TRBJ2-2; D not resolved. The V end lost 4 bases, the J end lost 4 bases, and 19 bases lay between the germline ends. CDR1 MNHEY and CDR2 SVGEGT come from the germline V gene. This CDR3 region has 17 residues. The CDR3 region is CASSFQPVSSFTGELFF. As DNA, the CDR3 is TGTGCCAGCAGTTTTCAACCAGTCTCCTCGTTCACCGGGGAGCTGTTTTTT.

The chain uses TRBV27 and TRBJ1-6; D gene uncertain. The CDR3 runs 16 residues. V lost 8 bases to trimming and J lost 0 bases, with 14 bases between them. Per germline, CDR1 MNHEY and CDR2 SMNVEV (reference sequence). Here the CDR3 reads CASSRGVSSYNSPLHF. The CDR3 region has the DNA TGTGCCAGCTCACGCGGGGTGAGCTCCTATAATTCACCCCTCCACTTT.

This clone appeared once. V usage is TRBV4-2 and J usage is TRBJ2-2, with 10 nucleotides matching TRBD1. This CDR3 spans 16 amino acids. The V gene's germline CDR1 is LGHNA and CDR2 YNFKEQ. Unmatched junction bases numbered 7, after V lost 3 bases and J lost 6 bases. The CDR3: CASSQQGTGVPGELFF. The CDR3 region has the DNA TGTGCCAGCAGCCAGCAGGGGACAGGGGTCCCCGGGGAGCTGTTTTTT.

This clone is a singleton in its sample. The chain couples TRBV13 to TRBJ2-7, with 10 bases lining up with TRBD2. The CDR3 consists of 15 residues. Losses at the gene ends were 5 bases for V and 2 bases for J; bases not matched to a gene: 6. From germline, CDR1 is PRHDT and CDR2 FYEKMQ (reference sequence). CDR3 sequence reads: CASSTGLADPYEQYF. Written as DNA, the CDR3 is TGTGCCAGCAGCACTGGACTAGCGGACCCCTACGAGCAGTACTTC. The full variable domain, in which reference TRBV13 and TRBJ2-7 provide the parts outside the CDR3, is AAGVIQSPRHLIKEKRETATLKCYPIPRHDTVYWYQQGPGQDPQFLISFYEKMQSDKGSIPDRFSAQQFSDYHSELNMSSLELGDSALYFCASSTGLADPYEQYFGPGTRLTVT.

The chain carries TRBV5-1 and TRBJ2-2, with TRBD2 matching over 8 bases. The CDR3 contains 19 residues. Per germline, CDR1 SGHRS and CDR2 YFSETQ. V lost 4 bases, J lost 3 bases, and 17 bases stayed unmatched. For the CDR3, the DNA is TGCGCCAGCAGCGCGCAGCCCCTGGGCGGAGCGGGGGACACCGGGGAGCTGTTTTTT. Its protein product is CASSAQPLGGAGDTGELFF.

V usage is TRBV10-3 and J usage is TRBJ2-2, with 7 positions matching TRBD2. With V trimmed by 4 bases and J by 5 bases, 10 bases remained unmatched. This CDR3 has 16 residues. Germline CDR1 and CDR2: ENHRY and SYGVKD. This CDR3 is CAISAGAGSGTGELFF. The CDR3 bases are TGTGCCATCAGTGCTGGAGCGGGATCAGGTACCGGGGAGCTGTTTTTT.

Here the CDR3 DNA reads TGTGCCAGCAGAGTCGGGGGGGCGAATCAGCCCCAGCATTTT. Translation gives CASRVGGANQPQHF. This chain joins TRBV2 and TRBJ1-5; tentative D call: TRBD1 (6 bases). This CDR3 has 14 amino acids. Trimming pared 6 bases from V and 4 bases from J, leaving 13 bases between. Germline lookup yields CDR1 SNHLY and CDR2 FYNNEI.

This clone was detected only once. V gene TRBV2 combines with J gene TRBJ1-5; D gene uncertain. V gave up 2 bases and J gave up 7 bases, with 21 bases separating them. Germline V gives CDR1 SNHLY, CDR2 FYNNEI. The CDR3 is 17 amino acids. The CDR3 here is CASSEKSPGVSPQPQHF. In DNA form, the CDR3 reads TGTGCCAGCAGTGAAAAGTCGCCCGGAGTCTCCCCCCAGCCCCAGCATTTT.

This sequence joins TRBV7-3 and TRBJ2-2; TRBD2 aligns across 14 bases. This CDR3 spans 16 amino acids. V lost 6 bases to trimming and J lost 6 bases; unmatched junction nucleotides: 6. CDR1 and CDR2 from the germline V gene are SGHTA and FQGTGA. The CDR3 protein is CASRRAGLAGAGELFF. In nucleotides, the CDR3 is TGTGCCAGCAGGCGAGCGGGACTAGCGGGAGCCGGGGAGCTGTTTTTT.

The chain is built from TRBV28 and TRBJ1-2; perhaps TRBD1 as D (6 bases). The length of the CDR3 is 13 residues. Trimming took off 7 bases at V and 1 base at J, with 10 bases between the two ends. Looked up from germline, CDR1 is MDHEN and CDR2 is SYDVKM. The DNA of the CDR3 is TGTGCCAGCAAAAACAGGGTTAACTATGGCTACACCTTC. It yields the protein CASKNRVNYGYTF.

This rearrangement joins TRBV9 to TRBJ1-1; D is possibly TRBD1 (6 bases). CDR1 and CDR2 (germline): SGDLS, YYNGEE. Trimming stripped 6 bases from V and 0 bases from J, with 12 bases between. CDR3 length equals 14 residues. The CDR3 coding sequence is TGTGCCAGCACCCGCACAGGGATGAACACTGAAGCTTTCTTT. It encodes CASTRTGMNTEAFF.

This chain joins TRBV15 and TRBJ2-1; a weak D match, TRBD1 (5 bases). The CDR3 is 15 amino acids. CDR1 is LNHNV and CDR2 is YYDKDF in the germline V gene (reference sequence). The V end lost 3 bases, the J end lost 7 bases, and 16 bases lay between the germline ends. The CDR3 here is CATSSPHLKGNEQFF. The CDR3, as DNA: TGTGCCACCAGCAGCCCTCATCTTAAGGGGAATGAGCAGTTCTTC.

This clone occurred a few times. The gene calls are TRBV5-4 and TRBJ2-7, with TRBD1 matching over 8 bases. J gave up 5 bases and V 3 bases, and 7 bases lay outside the gene matches. Germline CDR1 and CDR2: SGHNT and YYREEE (reference sequence). The CDR3 loop spans 14 amino acids. The DNA of the CDR3 is TGTGCCAGCAGCTCCGCTGGCAGGGGGCACGAGCAGTACTTC. This codes for CASSSAGRGHEQYF. The full variable domain, in which reference TRBV5-4 and TRBJ2-7 provide the parts outside the CDR3, is ETGVTQSPTHLIKTRGQQVTLRCSSQSGHNTVSWYQQALGQGPQFIFQYYREEENGRGNFPPRFSGLQFPNYSSELNVNALELDDSALYLCASSSAGRGHEQYFGPGTRLTVT.

The chain recombines TRBV3-1 (or the pseudogene TRBV3-2) with TRBJ1-2; 9 bases match TRBD1. Looked up from germline, CDR1 is LGHDT and CDR2 is YNNKEL (reference sequence). CDR3 size: 14 residues. With 6 bases clipped from V and 6 bases from J, the junction kept 8 bases outside the gene matches. The CDR3 DNA reads as TGTGCCAGCAGACTCTCGGGACAGGGTAATGGCTACACCTTC. This encodes CASRLSGQGNGYTF.

V gene TRBV13 combines with J gene TRBJ1-1, with D possibly being TRBD1 (6 bases). CDR1 is PRHDT and CDR2 is FYEKMQ in the germline V gene (reference sequence). The CDR3 runs to 14 residues. V was pared by 2 bases and J by 2 bases, with 9 bases between. The CDR3 is CASSLRGANTEAFF. CDR3 DNA: TGTGCCAGCAGCTTACGGGGGGCAAACACTGAAGCTTTCTTT.

The V call is TRBV9, the J call TRBJ1-5; D remains unclear. Germline CDR1 and CDR2: SGDLS and YYNGEE. Deletions cut 5 bases from V and 4 bases from J, with 19 bases between. This CDR3 has 16 residues. This chain's CDR3 is CASSLNEGRTNQPQHF. CDR3 coding DNA: TGTGCCAGCAGTCTAAATGAGGGAAGAACTAATCAGCCCCAGCATTTT. Full variable domain (remainder filled in from reference TRBV9 and TRBJ1-5): DSGVTQTPKHLITATGQRVTLRCSPRSGDLSVYWYQQSLDQGLQFLIQYYNGEERAKGNILERFSAQQFPDLHSELNLSSLELGDSALYFCASSLNEGRTNQPQHFGDGTRLSIL.

J is TRBJ2-5 and V is TRBV5-1; 7 positions match TRBD2. This CDR3 comprises 15 residues. Germline assignment: CDR1 SGHRS and CDR2 YFSETQ. With V trimmed by 0 bases and J by 1 base, 3 bases remained unmatched. The CDR3 nucleotides read TGCGCCAGCAGCTTGGAACTAGCGCTCCAAGAGACCCAGTACTTC. This gives the protein CASSLELALQETQYF.

The V call is TRBV7-8, the J call TRBJ2-3, with 14 nucleotides matching TRBD2. J lost 3 bases, V lost 5 bases, and 13 bases had no gene match. The CDR3 is 19 amino acids. The germline V gene has CDR1 SGHVS and CDR2 FQNEAQ. CDR3 protein: CASSRGRLAGGPQTDTQYF. DNA for the CDR3: TGTGCCAGCAGCCGAGGGCGACTAGCGGGAGGGCCTCAAACAGATACGCAGTATTTT. Complete variable domain (other parts from reference TRBV7-8 and TRBJ2-3): GAGVSQSPRYKVAKRGQDVALRCDPISGHVSLFWYQQALGQGPEFLTYFQNEAQLDKSGLPSDRFFAERPEGSVSTLKIQRTQQEDSAVYLCASSRGRLAGGPQTDTQYFGPGTRLTVL.